This record looks at one T cell receptor beta chain sequence and its context. The V and J ends lost 5 bases and 14 bases, in that order; junction bases with no gene match: 8. This CDR3 comprises 11 residues. Per the authors' pipeline: Estimation of nucleated cell counts was performed using reference gene primer amplification. TCRdb keeps only in-frame clones here, not all; method: immunoSEQ multiplex PCR. V, J and clone size were drawn from that table, and D and trimming were deduced from the DNA. The top ten hold roughly 4% of the sample, which has roughly 260,000 clones, about nine tenths seen once. The data stem from a study of blood T cell repertoires in COVID-19.

V is TRBV12-3 or TRBV12-4 and J is TRBJ1-2, with TRBD1 identical over 7 bases. This receptor was identified in a man in his 60s who had recovered from COVID-19. The sample consisted of peripheral blood. CDR3 amino acids: CASSLTGERTF. The CDR3 nucleotides are TGTGCCAGCAGTCTAACAGGGGAGAGAACCTTC.